The 22 T cell receptor beta chains below all came from one sample that was sequenced in a study of metastatic and nonmetastatic thyroid tumors. Using MiXCR, TCRdb reanalyzed the PCR reads. The table shows 30,000 to 35,000 clones, with about 29% occurring only once. Among the patients, none had received any treatment before thyroid surgery. Source material: blood. These receptors all come from a female donor with papillary thyroid cancer or a benign thyroid nodule (not recorded which). Some clones in this sample may be carry-over from other donors' samples.

Comment on this clone: A clone one base away is much larger, so this may be a read error. This CDR3 is also generated by other DNA sequences in the sample. The rearrangement joins TRBV5-1 to TRBJ2-5, with D possibly being TRBD1 (5 bases). The CDR3 length is 12 residues. The V gene lost 5 bases and the J gene lost 2 bases, with 7 bases spanning the gap. Germline CDR1 is SGHRS and CDR2 is YFSETQ. The DNA for the CDR3 is TGCGCCAGCAGTAGGGGTCAAGAGACCCAGTACTTC. It yields the protein CASSRGQETQYF. Using reference TRBV5-1 and TRBJ2-5 for the parts outside the CDR3, the full variable domain is KAGVTQTPRYLIKTRGQQVTLSCSPISGHRSVSWYQQTPGQGLQFLFEYFSETQRNKGNFPGRFSGRQFSNSRSEMNVSTLELGDSALYLCASSRGQETQYFGPGTRLLVL.

The CDR3 DNA is TGCAGTGCTAGTACAGGGAGGGTAACTGAAGCTTTCTTT. Translated, it gives CSASTGRVTEAFF. This chain connects TRBV20-1 to TRBJ1-1; D may be TRBD1 (6 bases). V dropped 3 bases and J dropped 5 bases, with 13 bases sitting between them. The CDR3 has 13 residues. Germline V CDR1 and CDR2: DFQATT, SNEGSKA (reference sequence).

The chain recombines TRBV11-2 with TRBJ2-5, with D uncertain. V was trimmed by 7 bases and J by 7 bases, leaving 25 bases between them. The CDR3 contains 16 residues. The germline V gene has CDR1 SGHAT and CDR2 FQNNGV. The CDR3 bases are TGTGCCAGCATCCCAGTAGGGTCGCACGTTGTGGGGACCCAGTACTTC. Protein product: CASIPVGSHVVGTQYF.

CDR3 protein: CASSMRISPTDTQYF. In DNA form, the CDR3 reads TGTGCCAGTAGTATGAGGATATCGCCCACAGATACGCAGTATTTT. This rearrangement joins TRBV19 to TRBJ2-3; no clear D. The CDR3 has 15 amino acids. Germline CDR1 reads LNHDA; CDR2 reads SQIVND (reference sequence). V dropped 3 bases and J dropped 2 bases, with 12 bases sitting between them.

Remarks on this clone: This CDR3 is missing its conserved last phenylalanine or tryptophan, likely due to a read error. It is unclear where the CDR3 begins or ends on the DNA, so no DNA is shown, and the CDR3 is as TCRdb lists it. The CDR3 sequence is CASSLVYEAFL. The rearrangement links TRBV12-3 or TRBV12-4 to TRBJ1-1. The CDR3 has 11 residues if both end residues are counted.

This clone is labeled as medium-sized. The chain links TRBV30 to TRBJ1-2; D unclear. This CDR3 region has 13 residues. Germline V gene data show CDR1 as GTSNPN and CDR2 as SVGIG (reference sequence). The V end was cut by 0 bases, the J end by 4 bases, with 9 bases between. The CDR3 here is CAWSVGQLYGYTF. As DNA, the CDR3 is TGTGCCTGGAGTGTCGGGCAGCTCTATGGCTACACCTTC.

This clone is classed as medium-sized. The rearrangement links TRBV6-1 to TRBJ1-1; TRBD1 might be the D (5 bases). The length of the CDR3 is 13 residues. Germline V lookup: CDR1 MNHNS, CDR2 SASEGT. Trimming removed 6 bases at V and 1 base at J, with 9 bases between. CDR3 in amino acids: CASRWGGNTEAFF. The CDR3 nucleotides read TGTGCCAGCAGATGGGGGGGGAACACTGAAGCTTTCTTT.

A few counts support this clone. V is TRBV6-1 and J is TRBJ1-5; 8 nucleotides match TRBD1. The CDR3 is made up of 13 amino acids. Germline V gene data show CDR1 as MNHNS and CDR2 as SASEGT. Trimming cost V 6 bases and J 7 bases; bases outside gene matches: 5. This CDR3 is CASRRDRGQPQHF. CDR3 sequence (DNA): TGTGCCAGCAGGCGTGACAGGGGCCAGCCCCAGCATTTT.

The chain carries TRBV30 and TRBJ1-2; 7 nucleotides line up with TRBD1. The CDR3 totals 14 residues. The trim removed 3 bases at V and 9 bases at J, leaving 13 bases unmatched. CDR1 GTSNPN and CDR2 SVGIG come from the germline V gene (reference sequence). The CDR3: CAWRVFGGQCRYTF. The CDR3 DNA sequence: TGTGCCTGGAGAGTATTTGGGGGACAGTGCCGCTACACCTTC.

Sample share makes this clone medium-sized (0.01 to 0.1%). CDR3 DNA: TGTGCCAGCAGTTTAACAGGAATGGCGAGGGAGCAGTACTTC. Its translation is CASSLTGMAREQYF. The chain joins TRBV12-3 or TRBV12-4 to TRBJ2-7; a weak D match, TRBD1 (5 bases). V dropped 2 bases and J dropped 7 bases, with 15 bases sitting between them. The length of the CDR3 is 14 residues.

This clone was seen ten or more times. V gene TRBV5-1 combines with J gene TRBJ1-3; D is undetermined. V was shortened by 0 bases and J by 1 base, with 8 bases between the two germline ends. Per the germline V gene, CDR1 is SGHRS and CDR2 is YFSETQ. The CDR3 is 15 residues long. CDR3 sequence: CASSLDAESGNTIYF. The CDR3 DNA reads TGCGCCAGCAGCTTGGACGCAGAATCTGGAAACACCATATATTTT.

In regard to this clone: The junction departs from germline at one end; a sequencing error may be responsible. CDR3 sequence (DNA): TGTGTCAGCAGGTTAGAGCTACTATTGTTTTTT. Its translation is CVSRLELLLFF. This chain connects TRBV6-5 to TRBJ1-4; D not certain. The germline gives CDR1 MNHEY, CDR2 SVGAGI. The CDR3 is made up of 11 amino acids.

This clone has only a few counts. This sequence joins TRBV19 and TRBJ1-1; D call uncertain. This CDR3 is 14 amino acids long. The germline V gene has CDR1 LNHDA and CDR2 SQIVND (reference sequence). The germline V and J ends were trimmed by 5 bases and 8 bases, with 18 bases remaining between them. CDR3 sequence reads: CASSDPGPRTEAFF. DNA for the CDR3: TGTGCCAGTAGTGATCCGGGTCCTAGGACCGAAGCTTTCTTT. The complete variable domain, with remaining parts taken from reference TRBV19 and TRBJ1-1, reads DGGITQSPKYLFRKEGQNVTLSCEQNLNHDAMYWYRQDPGQGLRLIYYSQIVNDFQKGDIAEGYSVSREKKESFPLTVTSAQKNPTAFYLCASSDPGPRTEAFFGQGTRLTVV.

This clone was counted ten times or more. The rearrangement links TRBV9 to TRBJ1-2; 8 bases are shared with TRBD1. V lost 1 base and J lost 5; bases outside the gene matches: 7. The CDR3 is made up of 15 amino acids. Germline CDR1 SGDLS, CDR2 YYNGEE. The CDR3 here is CASSVPPTGEYGYTF. DNA of the CDR3: TGTGCCAGCAGCGTACCTCCGACAGGGGAATATGGCTACACCTTC.

The J gene is TRBJ2-5, the V gene TRBV24-1; D may be TRBD1 or TRBD2 (5 bases each). CDR1 and CDR2 from the germline V gene are KGHDR and SFDVKD. Trimming removed 3 bases from V and 1 base from J, with 14 bases in between. CDR3 length equals 16 residues. The CDR3 DNA follows: TGTGCCACCAGTGATGCGCTACCGGGACCCCAAGAGACCCAGTACTTC. Translating it yields CATSDALPGPQETQYF.

A few counts support this clone. This could be a read error, since a much larger clone is one nucleotide away. This rearrangement joins TRBV27 to TRBJ1-6; no reliable D call. The CDR3 length is 15 residues. The germline V gene encodes CDR1 MNHEY and CDR2 SMNVEV (reference sequence). The CDR3 bases are TGTGCCAGCAGGGACCACGACGTAGGAAAGTCACCCCTCCAATTT. This encodes CASRDHDVGKSPLQF.

This clone was seen repeatedly, ten times or more. The CDR3 protein is CASSPRLQETQYF. For the CDR3, the DNA is TGTGCCAGCAGCCCACGGCTACAAGAGACCCAGTACTTC. The chain recombines TRBV9 with TRBJ2-5, with unresolved D. Germline assignment: CDR1 SGDLS and CDR2 YYNGEE. The CDR3 spans 13 residues. V gave up 4 bases and J gave up 2 bases, with 9 bases separating them.

Comment on this clone: Relative to the germline gene, one junction end is altered; a read error may explain this. The chain is built from TRBV6-1 and TRBJ2-5; weak D call: TRBD2 (6 bases). The germline gives CDR1 MNHNS, CDR2 SASEGT. The CDR3 covers 15 residues. This chain's CDR3 is CASSSKTRPQETLYF. Written as DNA, the CDR3 is TGTGCCAGCAGCTCGAAGACTAGGCCCCAAGAGACCCTGTACTTC.

This clone was seen ten or more times. J is TRBJ2-3 and V is TRBV11-2; 8 bases are a match to TRBD2. V was clipped by 5 bases and J by 6 bases; unmatched bases: 1. This CDR3 is 12 amino acids long. CDR1 and CDR2 from the germline V gene are SGHAT and FQNNGV. CDR3 nucleotide sequence: TGTGCCAGCAGCCGGGGGGGGGATACGCAGTATTTT. Translated: CASSRGGDTQYF.

CDR3 DNA sequence: TGTGCCAGCAGCCATGTTGGGGCGCACCTGATGGAGCAGTACTTC. It codes for CASSHVGAHLMEQYF. The chain combines TRBV2 with TRBJ2-7, with a possible D match to TRBD1 (5 bases). The CDR3 contains 15 residues. Germline V gives CDR1 SNHLY, CDR2 FYNNEI. Deletions cut 6 bases from V and 7 bases from J, with 22 bases between.

This clone was seen repeatedly, ten times or more. Sequence at one end of the junction differs from germline and may be a read error. This chain links TRBV5-4 with TRBJ1-2; D not resolved. In germline, CDR1 is SGHNT, CDR2 YYREEE (reference sequence). The CDR3 runs to 11 residues. CDR3 sequence (DNA): TGCGCCAGCAGTTACAACTATGGCTACACCTTC. It is translated as CASSYNYGYTF.

This chain links TRBV2 with TRBJ1-1, with TRBD1 as a possible D gene (5 bases). Per the germline V gene, CDR1 is SNHLY and CDR2 is FYNNEI. The CDR3 has 12 amino acids. V lost 5 bases, J lost 5 bases, and 9 bases lay in between. Here the CDR3 DNA reads TGTGCCAGCAGTACGGGGGGGACTGAAGCTTTCTTT. As protein: CASSTGGTEAFF.